The 32 T cell receptor beta chains reported below all come from one sample, sequenced in a study of CD8+CD57+ T cells in acquired aplastic anemia. Sequencing was done on patients that had shown CD8+CD57+ cell expansion by flow cytometry. Profiles of TCR beta VDJ and CDR3 were generated from a genomic DNA template. TCRdb processed the reads anew with MiXCR; each CDR3 protein has one entry. Of 150,000 or so distinct CDR3 sequences listed, about 48% are singletons. Sequenced sample: sorted CD4+, CD8+, or CD8+CD57+ T cells (not recorded which) from PBMCs. These receptors were obtained from a human donor with aplastic anemia.

The chain is built from TRBV4-1 and TRBJ2-3; 7 bases agree with TRBD1. The junction had 8 bases not matched to a gene; V was cut back by 1 base and J by 4 bases. Germline CDR1 is MGHRA and CDR2 is YSYEKL. The length of the CDR3 is 16 residues. The CDR3 coding sequence is TGCGCCAGCAGCCAAGGCGCTAGGGGGCACGCAGATACGCAGTATTTT. Translated, it gives CASSQGARGHADTQYF.

This clonotype was seen at least ten times. This rearrangement joins TRBV11-2 to TRBJ1-1; no firm D call. This CDR3 is built from 12 residues. V lost 6 bases and J 5 bases, leaving 10 bases between the germline ends. Germline CDR1 reads SGHAT; CDR2 reads FQNNGV. Here the CDR3 reads CASSYAETEAFF. CDR3 sequence (DNA): TGTGCCAGCAGTTATGCCGAAACTGAAGCTTTCTTT.

This clonotype was picked up many times. The gene calls are TRBV19 and TRBJ2-7; tentative D call: TRBD1 (6 bases). The CDR3 consists of 13 residues. In germline, CDR1 is LNHDA, CDR2 SQIVND (reference sequence). V was clipped by 3 bases and J by 3 bases, with 9 bases between them. CDR3 sequence (DNA): TGTGCCAGTAGTATGGGGACAAACTACGAGCAGTACTTC. Translating it yields CASSMGTNYEQYF.

A note on this clonotype: This could be a read error, since a much larger clone is one nucleotide away. The gene calls are TRBV9 and TRBJ2-3, with D unresolved. There are 15 residues in the CDR3. Per germline, CDR1 SGDLS and CDR2 YYNGEE. Trimming stripped 0 bases from V and 5 bases from J, with 13 bases between. The CDR3 nucleotides are TGTGCCAGCAGCGTAGGGGTAGGGTGGGAAGATACGCAGTATTTT. This codes for CASSVGVGWEDTQYF.

This clonotype was counted ten times or more. This chain joins TRBV5-1 and TRBJ1-2, with D unresolved. Germline V gives CDR1 SGHRS, CDR2 YFSETQ. V lost 3 bases to trimming and J lost 0 bases, with 9 bases between them. The CDR3 consists of 14 residues. CDR3 coding DNA: TGCGCCAGCAGCTCCCTGCCAGCTAACTATGGCTACACCTTC. Protein product: CASSSLPANYGYTF.

This chain uses TRBV20-1 with TRBJ2-1; no clear D gene. The germline V gene has CDR1 DFQATT and CDR2 SNEGSKA (reference sequence). The V and J ends lost 5 bases and 0 bases respectively, with 8 bases between them. The CDR3 has 13 residues. The CDR3 spells CSALPISYNEQFF. The CDR3 region has the DNA TGCAGTGCTCTCCCAATCTCCTACAATGAGCAGTTCTTC.

Comments on this clonotype: The conserved final phenylalanine or tryptophan is absent from the CDR3, which likely points to a read error. V usage is TRBV15 and J usage is TRBJ2-7, with D possibly TRBD2 on 6 matching bases. Germline CDR1 and CDR2: LNHNV and YYDKDF (reference sequence). The CDR3 spans 13 residues. The V end lost 5 bases, the J end lost 2 bases, and 10 bases lay between the germline ends. The CDR3 region is CATSGGLAYEQYS. CDR3 coding DNA: TGTGCCACCAGCGGGGGACTGGCCTACGAGCAGTACTCC.

In its sample, this clonotype was seen a few times. V gene TRBV27 combines with J gene TRBJ1-1; no clear D. Germline values: CDR1 MNHEY, CDR2 SMNVEV (reference sequence). Trimming shortened V by 5 bases and J by 3 bases, and 10 bases separated the two germline ends. The CDR3 is 13 amino acids. The CDR3 DNA follows: TGTGCCAGCAGTGCGACTTTTGACACTGAAGCTTTCTTT. It yields the protein CASSATFDTEAFF.

This clonotype was counted once. The chain links TRBV7-2 to TRBJ2-7; D remains ambiguous. The V end was cut by 5 bases, the J end by 0 bases, with 8 bases between. CDR3 length: 13 amino acids. Germline V lookup: CDR1 SGHTA, CDR2 FQGNSA. The CDR3 DNA sequence: TGTGCCAGCAGCCACAACCCCTCCTACGAGCAGTACTTC. Its translation is CASSHNPSYEQYF.

This clonotype was seen ten or more times. The chain couples TRBV6-1 to TRBJ2-7, with 7 bases lining up with TRBD1. The CDR3 totals 16 residues. Germline lookup yields CDR1 MNHNS and CDR2 SASEGT. Losses at the gene ends were 5 bases for V and 5 bases for J; bases not matched to a gene: 15. The CDR3 bases are TGTGCCAGCAGTAAACACCGACAGGGTGGTATCCACGAGCAGTACTTC. It is translated as CASSKHRQGGIHEQYF.

The rearrangement links TRBV14 to TRBJ1-6; tentatively, D is TRBD1 (6 bases). Germline-derived CDR1 and CDR2 are SGHDN and FVKESK. CDR3 size: 17 residues. The germline V and J ends were trimmed by 1 base and 4 bases, with 14 bases remaining between them. CDR3 amino acids: CASSQVAGGGYNSPLHF. The CDR3 coding sequence is TGTGCCAGCAGCCAAGTCGCAGGAGGGGGATATAATTCACCCCTCCACTTT.

This sequence joins TRBV12-3 or TRBV12-4 and TRBJ2-7, with 9 positions matching TRBD1. The CDR3 covers 14 residues. Germline trimming cut 6 bases from V and 4 bases from J; bases unmatched to any gene: 7. The CDR3 coding sequence is TGTGCCAGCAGGTCCGGGACAGGGCTTTACGAGCAGTACTTC. Its protein product is CASRSGTGLYEQYF.

This clonotype was detected ten times or more. The chain carries TRBV20-1 and TRBJ2-1; 8 nucleotides match TRBD2. V lost 6 bases, J lost 0 bases, and 7 bases stayed unmatched. The germline V gene has CDR1 DFQATT and CDR2 SNEGSKA (reference sequence). The length of the CDR3 is 15 residues. Here the CDR3 reads CSAKTGTSSYNEQFF. CDR3 nucleotide sequence: TGCAGTGCCAAGACCGGGACTAGCTCCTACAATGAGCAGTTCTTC.

The J gene is TRBJ1-2, the V gene TRBV10-3; the D is unclear. Trimming stripped 10 bases from V and 2 bases from J, with 23 bases between. Per the germline V gene, CDR1 is ENHRY and CDR2 is SYGVKD. CDR3 size: 16 residues. The CDR3 DNA follows: TGTGCCACCGCAAAGAGATGGGGTAACGGGAACTATGGCTACACCTTC. Its translation is CATAKRWGNGNYGYTF.

This clonotype was detected only once. This chain links TRBV29-1 with TRBJ2-1; possibly TRBD2 for D (6 bases). Germline CDR1 is SQVTM and CDR2 is ANQGSEA. The CDR3 totals 11 residues. The germline V and J ends were trimmed by 4 bases and 12 bases, with 13 bases remaining between them. CDR3 sequence (DNA): TGCAGCGTTGCTCCGGGACTGGGGCAGTTCTTC. It is translated as CSVAPGLGQFF.

This clonotype has ten or more counts. This rearrangement joins TRBV7-6 to TRBJ2-4; 8 bases are a match to TRBD1. Per germline, CDR1 SGHVS and CDR2 FNYEAQ. CDR3 length: 17 amino acids. V trimming: 5 bases; J trimming: 2 bases; junction bases outside the gene matches: 11. The DNA of the CDR3 is TGTGCCAGCAGCCCGCGTCGGACAGGGTTGACCAAAAACATTCAGTACTTC. It encodes CASSPRRTGLTKNIQYF.

The chain recombines TRBV10-3 with TRBJ1-2; weak D call: TRBD1 (5 bases). The germline CDR1 and CDR2 sequences are ENHRY and SYGVKD. V was pared by 8 bases and J by 0 bases, with 10 bases between. CDR3 length: 13 amino acids. The CDR3 here is CAIQTEANYGYTF. The CDR3 DNA reads as TGTGCCATCCAGACAGAAGCTAACTATGGCTACACCTTC.

This clonotype was observed many times. The chain combines TRBV11-2 with TRBJ2-3; D possibly corresponds to TRBD1 (5 bases). V was clipped by 0 bases and J by 6 bases, with 13 bases between them. Germline CDR1 is SGHAT and CDR2 is FQNNGV. There are 15 residues in the CDR3. In DNA form, the CDR3 reads TGTGCCAGCAGCTTAGATTTCCCAGGGAAGGATACGCAGTATTTT. Translating it yields CASSLDFPGKDTQYF. The full variable domain, its missing parts supplied by reference TRBV11-2 and TRBJ2-3, is EAGVAQSPRYKIIEKRQSVAFWCNPISGHATLYWYQQILGQGPKLLIQFQNNGVVDDSQLPKDRFSAERLKGVDSTLKIQPAKLEDSAVYLCASSLDFPGKDTQYFGPGTRLTVL.

The table lists this clonotype with a few counts. V and J are TRBV5-1 and TRBJ1-4, with TRBD1 matching over 7 bases. CDR1 is SGHRS, CDR2 YFSETQ, per germline. J gave up 8 bases and V 4 bases, and 8 bases lay outside the gene matches. This CDR3 is built from 14 residues. CDR3 DNA: TGCGCCAGCAGCCAAAGGGGGCAAAGGGAAAAACTGTTTTTT. Amino acid sequence: CASSQRGQREKLFF.

The V and J genes are TRBV20-1 and TRBJ2-7; either TRBD1 or TRBD2 may supply D (5 bases each). This CDR3 is built from 14 residues. The V end lost 2 bases, the J end lost 0 bases, and 11 bases lay between the germline ends. Germline loops: CDR1 DFQATT, CDR2 SNEGSKA (reference sequence). CDR3 nucleotide sequence: TGCAGTGCTAGATCGGGACGGCTCTCCTACGAGCAGTACTTC. Its translation: CSARSGRLSYEQYF.

This clonotype was observed a handful of times. The chain carries TRBV27 and TRBJ1-1; 9 positions match TRBD1. The J segment lost 4 bases and the V segment lost 7 bases, leaving 10 bases of the junction unmatched. Germline lookup yields CDR1 MNHEY and CDR2 SMNVEV (reference sequence). The CDR3 runs 15 residues. The CDR3 DNA reads as TGTGCCAGCACGTCTACAGGGGGCTGGGGCACTGAAGCTTTCTTT. Translated, it gives CASTSTGGWGTEAFF.

This clonotype was counted ten times or more. The chain is built from TRBV19 and TRBJ1-4; a weak D match, TRBD1 (6 bases). CDR3 length: 16 amino acids. Germline V gene sequence: CDR1 LNHDA, CDR2 SQIVND (reference sequence). V lost 5 bases and J 0 bases, leaving 13 bases between the germline ends. The CDR3 DNA is TGTGCCAGTAGTCCAGGGGTTCTCACAACTAATGAAAAACTGTTTTTT. It translates to CASSPGVLTTNEKLFF.

This chain connects TRBV7-9 to TRBJ2-7, with 7 bases aligning to TRBD2. The CDR3 extends over 12 amino acids. V shed 6 bases, J shed 6 bases, and the junction held 5 bases outside the gene matches. Looked up from germline, CDR1 is SEHNR and CDR2 is FQNEAQ (reference sequence). Written as DNA, the CDR3 is TGTGCCAGCAGTAAATTAGCGGGCGAGCAGTACTTC. Translated: CASSKLAGEQYF.

The rearrangement links TRBV20-1 to TRBJ1-5; 10 nucleotides agree with TRBD1. CDR1 DFQATT and CDR2 SNEGSKA come from the germline V gene (reference sequence). The CDR3 has 14 residues. V trimming: 6 bases; J trimming: 5 bases; junction bases outside the gene matches: 7. The CDR3 nucleotides are TGCAGTGCACCAGGGACAGGGGTGGATCAGCCCCAGCATTTT. Amino acids: CSAPGTGVDQPQHF.

This clonotype has a count of ten or more. V gene TRBV5-1 combines with J gene TRBJ1-2, with TRBD1 matching 10 bases. Trimming took 4 bases from V and 5 from J; bases not matched to a gene: 11. This CDR3 comprises 16 residues. The germline gives CDR1 SGHRS, CDR2 YFSETQ. This CDR3 reads CASSLRTGGVLYGYTF. In DNA, the CDR3 is TGCGCCAGCAGCCTACGGACAGGGGGTGTTTTATATGGCTACACCTTC.

This clonotype was observed many times. V and J are TRBV20-1 and TRBJ1-2, with 7 bases aligning to TRBD1. CDR3 length equals 14 residues. The V gene's germline CDR1 is DFQATT and CDR2 SNEGSKA (reference sequence). V shed 5 bases, J shed 8 bases, and the junction held 14 bases outside the gene matches. CDR3 coding DNA: TGCAGTGCTCCCTCGAAGGCAGGGGGGGGGGGCTACACCTTC. This codes for CSAPSKAGGGGYTF.

J is TRBJ2-2 and V is TRBV4-2; D is perhaps TRBD2 (6 bases). The CDR3 is 16 residues long. Trimming stripped 0 bases from V and 0 bases from J, with 8 bases between. Germline V CDR1 and CDR2: LGHNA, YNFKEQ. Written as DNA, the CDR3 is TGTGCCAGCAGCCAAGAAACGGGGGCGAACACCGGGGAGCTGTTTTTT. Amino acids: CASSQETGANTGELFF.

The V gene is TRBV19, the J gene TRBJ2-7; D is perhaps TRBD2 (7 bases). This CDR3 is built from 15 residues. Germline V gene data show CDR1 as LNHDA and CDR2 as SQIVND (reference sequence). Trimming pared 5 bases from V and 3 bases from J, leaving 17 bases between. This CDR3 is CASSGGLAVFYEQYF. CDR3 sequence (DNA): TGTGCCAGTAGTGGGGGCCTAGCGGTTTTCTACGAGCAGTACTTC.

This rearrangement joins TRBV14 to TRBJ1-5, with a possible D match to TRBD1 (6 bases). This CDR3 spans 17 amino acids. V was trimmed by 3 bases and J by 0 bases, leaving 15 bases between them. In germline, CDR1 is SGHDN, CDR2 FVKESK. As DNA, the CDR3 is TGTGCCAGCAGCCACCCTCCAGGACAGAGTAGCAATCAGCCCCAGCATTTT. The encoded protein is CASSHPPGQSSNQPQHF.

At least ten counts were recorded for this clonotype. The rearrangement joins TRBV19 to TRBJ1-1, with D possibly being TRBD1 (5 bases). In germline, CDR1 is LNHDA, CDR2 SQIVND (reference sequence). V was shortened by 7 bases and J by 3 bases, with 24 bases between the two germline ends. The CDR3 has 17 residues. In DNA form, the CDR3 reads TGTGCCAGTACCCCCAACCCCGGGCAGGGTTTGGACACTGAAGCTTTCTTT. This translates into CASTPNPGQGLDTEAFF.

The V and J genes are TRBV5-1 and TRBJ2-7; D possibly matches TRBD1 or TRBD2 (6 bases each). Germline V CDR1 and CDR2: SGHRS, YFSETQ. The CDR3 extends over 13 amino acids. V dropped 4 bases and J dropped 12 bases, with 20 bases sitting between them. This CDR3 reads CASSRGTPPTAYF. As DNA, the CDR3 is TGCGCCAGCAGCCGCGGGACACCTCCAACCGCGTACTTC.

This clonotype was detected many times. The genes are TRBV9 and TRBJ2-3; perhaps TRBD2 as D (6 bases). CDR3 length: 14 residues. Between the trimmed V and J ends, which lost 2 bases and 0 bases, there was a span of 7 bases. Germline CDR1 SGDLS, CDR2 YYNGEE. In DNA form, the CDR3 reads TGTGCCAGCAGCGTGGGGGGTAGCACAGATACGCAGTATTTT. Protein: CASSVGGSTDTQYF.